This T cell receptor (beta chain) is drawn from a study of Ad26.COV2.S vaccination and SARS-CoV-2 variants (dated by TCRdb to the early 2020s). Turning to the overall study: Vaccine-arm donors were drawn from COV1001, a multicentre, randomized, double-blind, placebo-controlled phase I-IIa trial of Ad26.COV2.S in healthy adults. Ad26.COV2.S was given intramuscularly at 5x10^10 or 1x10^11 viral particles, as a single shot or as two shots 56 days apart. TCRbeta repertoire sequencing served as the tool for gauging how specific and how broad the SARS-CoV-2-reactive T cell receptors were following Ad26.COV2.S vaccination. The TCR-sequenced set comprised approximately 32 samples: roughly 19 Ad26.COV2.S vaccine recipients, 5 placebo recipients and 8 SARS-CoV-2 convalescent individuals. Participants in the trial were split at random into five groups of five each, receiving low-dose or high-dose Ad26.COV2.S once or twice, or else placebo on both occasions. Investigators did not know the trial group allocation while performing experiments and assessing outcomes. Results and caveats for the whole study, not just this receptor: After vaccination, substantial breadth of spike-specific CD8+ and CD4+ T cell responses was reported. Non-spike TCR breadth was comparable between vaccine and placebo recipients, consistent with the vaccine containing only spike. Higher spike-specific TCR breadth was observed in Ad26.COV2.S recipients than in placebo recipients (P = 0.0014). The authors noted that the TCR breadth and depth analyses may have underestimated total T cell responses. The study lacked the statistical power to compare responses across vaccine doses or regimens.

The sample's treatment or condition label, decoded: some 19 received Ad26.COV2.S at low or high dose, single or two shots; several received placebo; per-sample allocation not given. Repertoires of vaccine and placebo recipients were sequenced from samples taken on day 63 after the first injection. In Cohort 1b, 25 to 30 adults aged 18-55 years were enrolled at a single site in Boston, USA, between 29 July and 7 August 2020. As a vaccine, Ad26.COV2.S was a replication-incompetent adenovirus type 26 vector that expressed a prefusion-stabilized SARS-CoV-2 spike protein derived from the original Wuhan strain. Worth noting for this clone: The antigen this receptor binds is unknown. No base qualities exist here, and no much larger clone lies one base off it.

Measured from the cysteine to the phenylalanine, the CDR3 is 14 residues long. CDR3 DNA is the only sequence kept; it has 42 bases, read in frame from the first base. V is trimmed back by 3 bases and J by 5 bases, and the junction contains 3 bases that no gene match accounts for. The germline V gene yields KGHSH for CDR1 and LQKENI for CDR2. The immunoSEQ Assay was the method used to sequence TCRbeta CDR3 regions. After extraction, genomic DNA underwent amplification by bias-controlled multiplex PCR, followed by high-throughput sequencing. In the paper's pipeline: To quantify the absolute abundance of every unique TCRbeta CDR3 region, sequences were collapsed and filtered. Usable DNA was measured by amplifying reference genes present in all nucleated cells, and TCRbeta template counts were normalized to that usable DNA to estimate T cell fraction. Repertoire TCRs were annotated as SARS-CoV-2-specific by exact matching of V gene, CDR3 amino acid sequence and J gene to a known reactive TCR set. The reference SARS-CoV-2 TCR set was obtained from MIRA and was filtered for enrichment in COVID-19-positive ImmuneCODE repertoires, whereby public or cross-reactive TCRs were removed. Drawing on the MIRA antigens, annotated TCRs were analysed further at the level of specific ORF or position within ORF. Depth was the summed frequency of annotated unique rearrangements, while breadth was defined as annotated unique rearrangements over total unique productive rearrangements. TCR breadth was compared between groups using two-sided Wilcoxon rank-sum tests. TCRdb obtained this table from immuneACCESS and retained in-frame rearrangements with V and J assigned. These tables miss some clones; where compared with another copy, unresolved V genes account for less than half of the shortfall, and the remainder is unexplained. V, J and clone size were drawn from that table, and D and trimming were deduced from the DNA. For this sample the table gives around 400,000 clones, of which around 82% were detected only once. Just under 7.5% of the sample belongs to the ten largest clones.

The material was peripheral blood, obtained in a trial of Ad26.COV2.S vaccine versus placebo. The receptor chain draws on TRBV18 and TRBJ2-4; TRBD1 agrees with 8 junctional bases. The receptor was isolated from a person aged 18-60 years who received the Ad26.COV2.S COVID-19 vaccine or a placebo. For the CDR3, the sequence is CASSPDRGQNIQYF. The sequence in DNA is TGTGCCAGCTCACCCGACAGGGGCCAAAACATTCAGTACTTC. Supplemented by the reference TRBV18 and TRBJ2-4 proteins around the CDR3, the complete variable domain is NAGVMQNPRHLVRRRGQEARLRCSPMKGHSHVYWYRQLPEEGLKFMVYLQKENIIDESGMPKERFSAEFPKEGPSILRIQQVVRGDSAAYFCASSPDRGQNIQYFGAGTRLSVL.